This T cell receptor beta chain was retrieved from a study of cytomegalovirus exposure and HLA in healthy donors. Germline V gives CDR1 LNHNV, CDR2 YYDKDF (reference sequence). This CDR3 contains 16 residues. The ends were cut back, 1 base at V and 5 bases at J, with 16 bases in the middle. PCR used 60 Vbeta primers and 13 Jbeta primers. The data were produced by immunoSEQ multiplex PCR, yet TCRdb's version contains in-frame clones alone and is incomplete. The sample holds around 44,000 clones; about nine tenths are singletons and the top ten take around 8%. The rearrangement uses TRBV15 and TRBJ2-3, with a possible D match to TRBD2 (6 bases). The TCR originated in a woman aged 40 to 50 in good health and CMV-seropositive. Sequencing was performed on PBMCs. The CDR3 spells CATSRGVRENGDTQYF. The CDR3 nucleotides read TGTGCCACCAGCAGAGGGGTACGGGAGAATGGAGATACGCAGTATTTT.